Listed below are T cell receptor beta chains from one sample, sequenced in a study of a mutant IDH1 vaccine in newly diagnosed glioma. These receptors have no identified antigens. Some clones are missing from TCRdb's copy, which holds only in-frame ones; the method was immunoSEQ multiplex PCR. The top ten hold 0.6% to 0.95% of the sample, which has about 94,000 clones, around nine tenths seen once. This specimen consisted of PBMCs, obtained from a glioma patient whose treatment included an IDH1 peptide vaccine. All receptors derive from a woman in her fifties or sixties with glioma. The CDR3 runs from the conserved cysteine through the conserved F or W. Each record gives: clone size, J gene, V gene, D gene, CDR3 DNA, CDR3 protein. The D gene is left open where the match is weak. For some rows the clone size is stated as once, few or many, or as a class when expanded; others skip it.

clone_size: -; j_call: TRBJ2-6; v_call: TRBV19; d_call: -; cdr3_nt: TGTGCCAGTAGTATTGGCAACCCTGGGGCCAACGTCCTGACTTTC; cdr3_aa: CASSIGNPGANVLTF
clone_size: -; j_call: TRBJ2-6; v_call: TRBV27; d_call: -; cdr3_nt: TGTGCCAGCAGCCCTCGGTTGGCGCCAGGGACCCTGTCTGGGGCCAACGTCCTGACTTTC; cdr3_aa: CASSPRLAPGTLSGANVLTF
clone_size: -; j_call: TRBJ2-7; v_call: TRBV7-9; d_call: -; cdr3_nt: TGTGCCGGCAGCGTCTTGAGTGCCTACGAGCAGTACTTC; cdr3_aa: CAGSVLSAYEQYF
clone_size: -; j_call: TRBJ2-1; v_call: TRBV14; d_call: TRBD2; cdr3_nt: TGTGCCAGCAGCCGAGCGGGACTAGCGCGTTACAATGAGCAGTTCTTC; cdr3_aa: CASSRAGLARYNEQFF
clone_size: once; j_call: TRBJ1-6; v_call: TRBV5-6; d_call: TRBD1; cdr3_nt: TGTGCCAGCAGCTGGGACAGGGAAAATTCACCCCTCCACTTT; cdr3_aa: CASSWDRENSPLHF
clone_size: -; j_call: TRBJ2-5; v_call: TRBV27; d_call: -; cdr3_nt: TGTGCCAGCAGTTGGAGGGGTGAAGAGACCCAGTACTTC; cdr3_aa: CASSWRGEETQYF
clone_size: -; j_call: TRBJ2-5; v_call: TRBV28; d_call: TRBD2; cdr3_nt: TGTGCCAGCAGTTCCCCCCGACTAGCGGGGAGGGAGACCCAGTACTTC; cdr3_aa: CASSSPRLAGRETQYF
clone_size: -; j_call: TRBJ2-7; v_call: TRBV18; d_call: -; cdr3_nt: TGTGCCAGCTCACCCACGGGCAGCTCCTACGAGCAGTACTTC; cdr3_aa: CASSPTGSSYEQYF
clone_size: -; j_call: TRBJ1-1; v_call: TRBV27; d_call: TRBD1; cdr3_nt: TGTGCCAGCAGTATCGGACAGGGCCGTGGCACTGAAGCTTTCTTT; cdr3_aa: CASSIGQGRGTEAFF
clone_size: -; j_call: TRBJ2-2; v_call: TRBV9; d_call: TRBD2; cdr3_nt: TGTGCCAGCAGCCCAAGGACTAGCGGGAACACCGGGGAGCTGTTTTTT; cdr3_aa: CASSPRTSGNTGELFF
clone_size: -; j_call: TRBJ1-5; v_call: TRBV6-1; d_call: -; cdr3_nt: TGTGCCAGCAGTGAAAGGCAGCCCTACGGTCAGCCCCAGCATTTT; cdr3_aa: CASSERQPYGQPQHF
clone_size: -; j_call: TRBJ1-5; v_call: TRBV19; d_call: -; cdr3_nt: TGTGCCAGTAGTATATACGTGGTGACAGACACAGATCAGCCCCAGCATTTT; cdr3_aa: CASSIYVVTDTDQPQHF
clone_size: -; j_call: TRBJ2-7; v_call: TRBV7-8; d_call: -; cdr3_nt: TGTGCCAGCAGCTTGGGCACCCACTACGAGCAGTACTTC; cdr3_aa: CASSLGTHYEQYF
clone_size: -; j_call: TRBJ2-2; v_call: TRBV9; d_call: -; cdr3_nt: TGTGCCAGCAGCGTAGGTAGGCGGAACACCGGGGAGCTGTTTTTT; cdr3_aa: CASSVGRRNTGELFF
clone_size: -; j_call: TRBJ2-7; v_call: TRBV29-1; d_call: TRBD2; cdr3_nt: TGCAGCGTTGGAATAGCGGGGGGTGGCTACGAGCAGTACTTC; cdr3_aa: CSVGIAGGGYEQYF
clone_size: -; j_call: TRBJ2-3; v_call: TRBV29-1; d_call: -; cdr3_nt: TGCAGCGTTGAGCCAAAGTACACAGATACGCAGTATTTT; cdr3_aa: CSVEPKYTDTQYF
clone_size: -; j_call: TRBJ2-7; v_call: TRBV19; d_call: -; cdr3_nt: TGTGCCAGTAGTATAGATCTGACTGAGGGTATCTACGAGCAGTACTTC; cdr3_aa: CASSIDLTEGIYEQYF
clone_size: -; j_call: TRBJ2-3; v_call: TRBV27; d_call: TRBD1; cdr3_nt: TGTGCCAGCAGCTGGACAGGGCGAGTAAGCACAGATACGCAGTATTTT; cdr3_aa: CASSWTGRVSTDTQYF
clone_size: -; j_call: TRBJ1-2; v_call: TRBV27; d_call: -; cdr3_nt: TGTGCCAGCAGTTTATCAGTTTTCTATGGCTACACCTTC; cdr3_aa: CASSLSVFYGYTF
clone_size: -; j_call: TRBJ2-2; v_call: TRBV29-1; d_call: -; cdr3_nt: TGCAGCGTTGCAAGGGACACAAACACCGGGGAGCTGTTTTTT; cdr3_aa: CSVARDTNTGELFF
clone_size: once; j_call: TRBJ2-7; v_call: TRBV4-1; d_call: -; cdr3_nt: TGCGCCAGCAGCCAAGAACCACTTTACGAGCAGTACTTC; cdr3_aa: CASSQEPLYEQYF
clone_size: -; j_call: TRBJ2-3; v_call: TRBV5-4; d_call: TRBD2; cdr3_nt: TGTGCCAGCAGCTTGGTTGCGGGAGGGGCAGATACGCAGTATTTT; cdr3_aa: CASSLVAGGADTQYF
clone_size: -; j_call: TRBJ2-1; v_call: TRBV7-3; d_call: -; cdr3_nt: TGTGCCAGCAGCTTAGGTAGCACTGAGCAGTTCTTC; cdr3_aa: CASSLGSTEQFF
clone_size: few; j_call: TRBJ1-2; v_call: TRBV5-4; d_call: -; cdr3_nt: TGTGCCAGCAGCTTGAAGTCGGGGGGGTATGGCTACACCTTC; cdr3_aa: CASSLKSGGYGYTF
clone_size: -; j_call: TRBJ1-2; v_call: TRBV12-5; d_call: TRBD1; cdr3_nt: TGTGCTAGTGGTTTTGGCAGGGGGCACGGCTACACCTTC; cdr3_aa: CASGFGRGHGYTF
clone_size: -; j_call: TRBJ2-7; v_call: TRBV27; d_call: TRBD1; cdr3_nt: TGTGCCAGCAGGCCTACCGGGACAGGGTTGCACGAGCAGTACTTC; cdr3_aa: CASRPTGTGLHEQYF
clone_size: -; j_call: TRBJ2-7; v_call: TRBV10-1; d_call: -; cdr3_nt: TGCGCCAGCAGTGACTCTGACAGCTCCTACGAGCAGTACTTC; cdr3_aa: CASSDSDSSYEQYF
clone_size: -; j_call: TRBJ2-3; v_call: TRBV7-9; d_call: TRBD2; cdr3_nt: TGTGCCAGCAGCACCGGGACTAGCGGGGACCCCCGCACAGATACGCAGTATTTT; cdr3_aa: CASSTGTSGDPRTDTQYF
clone_size: -; j_call: TRBJ2-7; v_call: TRBV20-1; d_call: -; cdr3_nt: TGCTCAGGGGCAGAAACCTACGAGCAGTACTTC; cdr3_aa: CSGAETYEQYF
clone_size: -; j_call: TRBJ2-7; v_call: TRBV7-9; d_call: -; cdr3_nt: TGTGCCAGCAGCTTAGCGGAGAGCTCCTACGAGCAGTACTTC; cdr3_aa: CASSLAESSYEQYF
clone_size: -; j_call: TRBJ1-2; v_call: TRBV2; d_call: TRBD1; cdr3_nt: TGTGCCAGCAGTGAAGAGGGACAGGCTCCCTATGGCTACACCTTC; cdr3_aa: CASSEEGQAPYGYTF
clone_size: -; j_call: TRBJ2-7; v_call: TRBV28; d_call: -; cdr3_nt: TGTGCCAGCAGTCGATCCTACGAGCAGTACTTC; cdr3_aa: CASSRSYEQYF
clone_size: -; j_call: TRBJ2-3; v_call: TRBV29-1; d_call: TRBD1; cdr3_nt: TGCAGCGTTCCCCCACAGGGGAACACAGATACGCAGTATTTT; cdr3_aa: CSVPPQGNTDTQYF
clone_size: -; j_call: TRBJ2-5; v_call: TRBV5-1; d_call: TRBD2; cdr3_nt: TGCGCCACAAGGACTAGCGGGAGTGAGACCCAGTACTTC; cdr3_aa: CATRTSGSETQYF
clone_size: -; j_call: TRBJ1-3; v_call: TRBV10-3; d_call: -; cdr3_nt: TGTGCCATCAGTGAGAATCTTGCACAGCTCTCTGGAAACACCATATATTTT; cdr3_aa: CAISENLAQLSGNTIYF
clone_size: -; j_call: TRBJ2-7; v_call: TRBV2; d_call: -; cdr3_nt: TGTGCCAGCAGGGGGCCATCCTACGAGCAGTACTTC; cdr3_aa: CASRGPSYEQYF
clone_size: once; j_call: TRBJ2-2; v_call: TRBV28; d_call: TRBD2; cdr3_nt: TGTGCCAGCAGTCCACTAGCGTTCCCCACCGGGGAGCTGTTTTTT; cdr3_aa: CASSPLAFPTGELFF